What follows is one T cell receptor (beta chain) and its context. The antigen is undetermined. Unique molecular identifiers were used to barcode this TCRbeta library. Using its own MiXCR run on the PCR reads, TCRdb lists one record per CDR3 protein. In the table there are about a million distinct CDR3 sequences, about 29% of which are singletons. This entry belongs to a study of T-cell reconstitution after alpha-beta-depleted transplantation in children. This CDR3 has 14 residues. CDR1 and CDR2 (germline): SQVTM, ANQGSEA. Trimming shortened V by 1 base and J by 3 bases, and 10 bases separated the two germline ends. General study points: The study traced high day-60 TCRbeta diversity in some patients to surviving recipient T cells and thymic progenitors. After one year, T-cell counts and TCRbeta diversity mostly came from new T cells.

The clonotype originates from a boy in the first two years of life who had a stem cell transplant for SCID, so the T cells may come from the graft donor. The gene calls are TRBV29-1 and TRBJ1-3; D gene unclear. Sequenced material: PBMCs, mostly from graft donor cells, taken 360 days after TCRalphabeta/CD19-depleted stem cell transplant. CDR3 sequence reads: CSVEGGWGGNTIYF. Written as DNA, the CDR3 is TGCAGCGTTGAAGGGGGTTGGGGTGGAAACACCATATATTTT.